Each of the 19 T cell receptor beta chains below was sequenced from the same sample in a study of T cell clones after liver transplantation. Here immunoSEQ multiplex PCR was the method, and the copy in TCRdb shows in-frame clones only, minus some. The sample consists of 55,000 to 75,000 clones, less than 85% of them appearing once. The source was CD4+ T cells from blood, collected at the approximately 16-month timepoint. These receptors were obtained from a human patient who received a liver transplant. Some T cells may originate from the graft donor.

The V and J genes are TRBV2 and TRBJ2-7, with a weak D call TRBD2 (6 bases). V shed 4 bases and J shed 2 bases, with 9 bases lying between them. CDR1 and CDR2 (germline): SNHLY, FYNNEI. This CDR3 has 13 amino acids. This CDR3 reads CASSAERAYEQYV. The CDR3 bases are TGTGCCAGCAGTGCGGAGCGGGCCTACGAGCAGTACGTC.

The genes are TRBV19 and TRBJ2-5; D gene uncertain. Trimming left V 7 bases short and J 3 bases short, with 12 bases between. The CDR3 has 13 residues. Germline V lookup: CDR1 LNHDA, CDR2 SQIVND (reference sequence). Here the CDR3 reads CASIGRLEETQYF. As DNA, the CDR3 is TGTGCCAGTATTGGCAGATTAGAAGAGACCCAGTACTTC.

V and J are TRBV28 and TRBJ2-2; D unclear. Germline-derived CDR1 and CDR2 are MDHEN and SYDVKM. V lost 6 bases and J 8 bases, leaving 13 bases between the germline ends. This CDR3 comprises 13 residues. CDR3 sequence: CASRFSGSGELFF. The CDR3, as DNA: TGTGCCAGCAGGTTTTCTGGGTCGGGGGAGCTGTTTTTT. The complete variable domain, with remaining parts taken from reference TRBV28 and TRBJ2-2, reads DVKVTQSSRYLVKRTGEKVFLECVQDMDHENMFWYRQDPGLGLRLIYFSYDVKMKEKGDIPEGYSVSREKKERFSLILESASTNQTSMYLCASRFSGSGELFFGEGSRLTVL.

This clone appeared a few times. This chain joins TRBV5-1 and TRBJ2-1, with D perhaps TRBD2 (6 bases). This CDR3 has 17 amino acids. Trimming stripped 0 bases from V and 7 bases from J, with 20 bases between. Looked up from germline, CDR1 is SGHRS and CDR2 is YFSETQ. The CDR3 protein is CASSLGPAGDLGNEQFF. The CDR3 DNA sequence: TGCGCCAGCAGCTTGGGGCCAGCGGGTGACCTAGGGAATGAGCAGTTCTTC.

V gene TRBV6-6 combines with J gene TRBJ1-6; unclear D gene. CDR1 and CDR2 (germline): MNHNY, SVGAGI (reference sequence). Trimming removed 0 bases at V and 8 bases at J, with 11 bases between. The CDR3 contains 15 residues. For the CDR3, the DNA is TGTGCCAGCAGTTACTCGACCAAGAGGGATTCACCCCTCCACTTT. Protein sequence: CASSYSTKRDSPLHF.

J is TRBJ2-5 and V is TRBV18, with D unresolved. CDR1 is KGHSH and CDR2 is LQKENI in the germline V gene. The germline V and J ends were trimmed by 4 bases and 4 bases, with 7 bases remaining between them. CDR3 length: 12 residues. CDR3 DNA: TGTGCCAGCTCACAAAGATTAGAGACCCAGTACTTC. It specifies CASSQRLETQYF.

The CDR3 bases are TGTGCCAGCAAGGGGGGACCAACGAACACTGAAGCTTTCTTT. The encoded protein is CASKGGPTNTEAFF. The gene calls are TRBV11-3 and TRBJ1-1; D might be TRBD1 (6 bases). V lost 7 bases and J 1 base, leaving 13 bases between the germline ends. The CDR3 contains 14 residues. Germline lookup yields CDR1 SGHNT and CDR2 YENEEA.

The chain joins TRBV28 to TRBJ2-7; TRBD1 aligns across 10 bases. CDR1 MDHEN and CDR2 SYDVKM come from the germline V gene. The ends lost 3 bases at V and 1 base at J; junction bases unmatched: 6. The CDR3 is 16 residues long. The DNA of the CDR3 is TGTGCCAGCAGTTTTACGGGACAGGGGCTTTCCTACGAGCAGTACTTC. This encodes CASSFTGQGLSYEQYF.

V usage is TRBV2 and J usage is TRBJ2-2; 8 positions agree with TRBD2. The CDR3 contains 16 residues. V trimming: 3 bases; J trimming: 6 bases; junction bases outside the gene matches: 9. Looked up from germline, CDR1 is SNHLY and CDR2 is FYNNEI. CDR3 in DNA: TGTGCCAGCAGTGAGAGGCTAGCGGGTTCCGCCGGGGAGCTGTTTTTT. Translation: CASSERLAGSAGELFF.

In the case of this clone: The sample contains more than one DNA sequence encoding this CDR3. The chain combines TRBV28 with TRBJ2-7, with 11 positions matching TRBD2. V lost 5 bases and J lost 4; bases outside the gene matches: 7. The CDR3 totals 15 residues. The V gene's germline CDR1 is MDHEN and CDR2 SYDVKM. CDR3 sequence: CASSPLSGGAYEQYF. The CDR3 coding sequence is TGTGCCAGCAGTCCTCTTAGCGGGGGGGCTTACGAGCAGTACTTC.

The CDR3 coding sequence is TGTGCCAGCAGCTTAGGCCTAGCGAGCGGCAATGAGCAGTTCTTC. This codes for CASSLGLASGNEQFF. The V gene is TRBV7-2, the J gene TRBJ2-1; weak D call: TRBD2 (6 bases). The CDR3 sequence is 15 residues long. The V end lost 1 base, the J end lost 6 bases, and 13 bases lay between the germline ends. Germline CDR1 and CDR2: SGHTA and FQGNSA.

The chain carries TRBV30 and TRBJ2-1, with D possibly matching TRBD2 (7 bases). Trimming stripped 5 bases from V and 1 base from J, with 15 bases between. The CDR3 consists of 15 residues. The germline V gene encodes CDR1 GTSNPN and CDR2 SVGIG (reference sequence). The CDR3 nucleotides are TGTGCCTGGGCACGCGGGGGCGCTTCCTACAATGAGCAGTTCTTC. This translates into CAWARGGASYNEQFF.

This sequence joins TRBV6-1 and TRBJ2-1; D may be TRBD2 (6 bases). The germline CDR1 and CDR2 sequences are MNHNS and SASEGT. V was pared by 7 bases and J by 9 bases, with 22 bases between. The CDR3 loop spans 15 amino acids. Written as DNA, the CDR3 is TGTGCCAGCAAACTAGCCCCTTGGTCCTCAGGTGAGCAGTTCTTC. Encoded protein: CASKLAPWSSGEQFF.

On this clone itself: Distinct nucleotide sequences in the sample also encode this CDR3. The rearrangement links TRBV6-1 to TRBJ1-2; weak D call: TRBD1 (6 bases). The V and J ends lost 1 base and 5 bases respectively, with 8 bases between them. The CDR3 consists of 13 residues. CDR1 and CDR2 (germline): MNHNS, SASEGT. Written as DNA, the CDR3 is TGTGCCAGCAGTGAAGAGGGGGGATATGGCTACACCTTC. This translates into CASSEEGGYGYTF.

This chain uses TRBV6-5 with TRBJ1-4, with 7 bases aligning to TRBD1. CDR3 length: 15 residues. V trimming: 6 bases; J trimming: 8 bases; junction bases outside the gene matches: 12. Germline V gives CDR1 MNHEY, CDR2 SVGAGI. CDR3: CASRDGQVSGEKLFF. The CDR3 nucleotides read TGTGCCAGCAGAGACGGACAGGTCTCTGGGGAAAAACTGTTTTTT.

This clone rates as medium-sized (0.01 to 0.1%). As DNA, the CDR3 is TGTGCCAGCAACCCGGAGAGCGGGAGGGATCGTCAGCCCCAGCATTTT. Translated: CASNPESGRDRQPQHF. The chain is built from TRBV11-3 and TRBJ1-5, with D uncertain. V was cut by 7 bases and J by 6 bases, with 22 bases left in between. This CDR3 spans 16 amino acids. Germline V lookup: CDR1 SGHNT, CDR2 YENEEA.

This clone was found once. This chain connects TRBV6-6 to TRBJ2-1, with D maybe TRBD1 (6 bases). CDR3 length: 15 residues. Germline CDR1 reads MNHNY; CDR2 reads SVGAGI (reference sequence). The V end lost 5 bases, the J end lost 5 bases, and 16 bases lay between the germline ends. In DNA, the CDR3 is TGTGCCAGCAGTCAGCCCCAGGGGTCCAACAATGAGCAGTTCTTC. It encodes CASSQPQGSNNEQFF.

This chain uses TRBV10-1 with TRBJ2-5; 8 nucleotides align to TRBD2. From germline, CDR1 is WNHNN and CDR2 SYGVQD (reference sequence). CDR3 length equals 15 residues. Trimming removed 10 bases from V and 5 bases from J; junction bases left unmatched: 15. The chain's CDR3 is CATGTGLGINETQYF. The DNA for the CDR3 is TGCGCCACCGGAACGGGACTAGGAATTAACGAGACCCAGTACTTC.

The chain is built from TRBV4-1 and TRBJ1-1, with 11 bases identical to TRBD1. The junction had 7 bases not matched to a gene; V was cut back by 3 bases and J by 1 base. Germline V lookup: CDR1 MGHRA, CDR2 YSYEKL. This CDR3 is built from 17 residues. The CDR3 sequence: CASSQDRGRDRNTEAFF. CDR3 nucleotide sequence: TGCGCCAGCAGCCAGGACAGGGGGCGCGATAGGAACACTGAAGCTTTCTTT.